The 21 T cell receptor beta chains below all came from one sample that was sequenced in a study of T cell responses to AZD1222 COVID-19 vaccine. Profiling relied on immunoSEQ multiplex PCR, and the TCRdb table lists in-frame clones only, not all of them. The table includes approximately 140,000 clones, under 95% detected once. The source was peripheral blood, collected on day 0 of MenACWY control vaccination. Receptors were obtained from an adult in good health.

The chain joins TRBV19 to TRBJ2-7; D gene ambiguous. The CDR3 is 13 residues long. Trimming shortened V by 0 bases and J by 7 bases, and 10 bases separated the two germline ends. The V gene's germline CDR1 is LNHDA and CDR2 SQIVND (reference sequence). The CDR3: CASSIDFMGEQYF. The CDR3 DNA reads as TGTGCCAGTAGTATAGATTTTATGGGGGAGCAGTACTTC.

This chain joins TRBV6-1 and TRBJ1-5; possibly TRBD1 for D (5 bases). Trimming removed 1 base at V and 3 bases at J, with 10 bases between. The CDR3 is 15 residues long. Germline V gene lookup returns CDR1 MNHNS and CDR2 SASEGT. In nucleotides, the CDR3 is TGTGCCAGCAGTGAAGGGCAGGGCCCCAATCAGCCCCAGCATTTT. As protein: CASSEGQGPNQPQHF.

The V call is TRBV28, the J call TRBJ1-1; D remains unclear. V gave up 2 bases and J gave up 2 bases, with 12 bases separating them. CDR1 is MDHEN, CDR2 SYDVKM, per germline. CDR3 length: 15 residues. CDR3 loop: CASSLGEGVNTEAFF. The CDR3 bases are TGTGCCAGCAGTTTAGGGGAGGGAGTCAACACTGAAGCTTTCTTT.

This chain joins TRBV19 and TRBJ2-7; the match to TRBD1 covers 9 bases. The germline V gene has CDR1 LNHDA and CDR2 SQIVND (reference sequence). The length of the CDR3 is 14 residues. Unmatched junction bases numbered 5, after V lost 5 bases and J lost 3 bases. CDR3 in DNA: TGTGCCAGTAGTGCCCGGGACAGGGTCTACGAGCAGTACTTC. Protein sequence: CASSARDRVYEQYF. The entire variable domain, with the rest obtained from reference TRBV19 and TRBJ2-7, is as follows: DGGITQSPKYLFRKEGQNVTLSCEQNLNHDAMYWYRQDPGQGLRLIYYSQIVNDFQKGDIAEGYSVSREKKESFPLTVTSAQKNPTAFYLCASSARDRVYEQYFGPGTRLTVT.

This chain connects TRBV18 to TRBJ2-7; 9 bases line up with TRBD1. J gave up 2 bases and V 0 bases, and 5 bases lay outside the gene matches. This CDR3 has 16 amino acids. Germline V lookup: CDR1 KGHSH, CDR2 LQKENI. CDR3 amino acids: CASSPPGQGKAYEQYF. The CDR3 nucleotides are TGTGCCAGCTCACCACCGGGACAGGGTAAAGCCTACGAGCAGTACTTC.

The rearrangement links TRBV2 to TRBJ2-2, with 12 bases identical to TRBD2. CDR1 and CDR2 from the germline V gene are SNHLY and FYNNEI. The length of the CDR3 is 15 residues. Trimming at V came to 6 bases and at J to 3 bases, leaving 2 bases not matched to a gene. CDR3 coding DNA: TGTGCCAGCAGCAGACTAGCGGGAGACACCGGGGAGCTGTTTTTT. This translates into CASSRLAGDTGELFF.

The J gene is TRBJ1-1, the V gene TRBV7-9; D is perhaps TRBD1 (5 bases). In germline, CDR1 is SEHNR, CDR2 FQNEAQ (reference sequence). V shed 7 bases and J shed 5 bases, with 14 bases lying between them. The CDR3 has 13 residues. In nucleotides, the CDR3 is TGTGCCAGCACGGGTGGGGCATGGACTGAAGCTTTCTTT. Its protein is CASTGGAWTEAFF.

This clone was picked up one time. The CDR3 bases are TGTGCCACCCAGGGATCTCCGAACACTGAAGCTTTCTTT. It translates to CATQGSPNTEAFF. This rearrangement joins TRBV10-3 to TRBJ1-1, with TRBD1 as a possible D gene (5 bases). The CDR3 is 13 residues long. Germline V gives CDR1 ENHRY, CDR2 SYGVKD. V gave up 10 bases and J gave up 1 base, with 13 bases separating them.

This rearrangement joins TRBV19 to TRBJ1-2; D may be TRBD1 (5 bases). V lost 5 bases and J lost 3, with 16 bases in between. Germline CDR1 and CDR2: LNHDA and SQIVND (reference sequence). The CDR3 is 15 residues long. As DNA, the CDR3 is TGTGCCAGTAGTCCTACAGGTTTTACGGACTATGGCTACACCTTC. Translated, it gives CASSPTGFTDYGYTF.

The chain recombines TRBV2 with TRBJ2-7; the match to TRBD1 covers 9 bases. Germline lookup yields CDR1 SNHLY and CDR2 FYNNEI. This CDR3 spans 14 amino acids. V dropped 7 bases and J dropped 7; count of bases not matched to a gene: 11. The CDR3 bases are TGTGCCAGCACCAGACGGGACAGGGCGGGGGAGCAGTACTTC. Its translation: CASTRRDRAGEQYF.

The rearrangement links TRBV6-5 to TRBJ2-7, with 12 nucleotides matching TRBD2. This CDR3 has 14 residues. Germline loops: CDR1 MNHEY, CDR2 SVGAGI. J was trimmed by 3 bases and V by 6 bases; bases with no gene match: 3. Here the CDR3 reads CASSSTSGGYEQYF. CDR3 nucleotide sequence: TGTGCCAGCAGCTCGACTAGCGGGGGCTACGAGCAGTACTTC.

This chain uses TRBV7-2 with TRBJ2-7, with TRBD1 matching over 7 bases. Germline trimming cut 5 bases from V and 0 bases from J; bases unmatched to any gene: 7. CDR1 SGHTA and CDR2 FQGNSA come from the germline V gene. The length of the CDR3 is 15 residues. As DNA, the CDR3 is TGTGCCAGCAGCGTCTCGACAGGGTCCTCCTACGAGCAGTACTTC. Translated, it gives CASSVSTGSSYEQYF.

The chain has TRBV3-1 (or the pseudogene TRBV3-2) and TRBJ1-4; 7 nucleotides align to TRBD1. V shed 4 bases and J 5 bases; nucleotides not matched to a gene: 7. Germline values: CDR1 LGHDT, CDR2 YNNKEL (reference sequence). The CDR3 is 15 amino acids. The CDR3 spells CASSLAPGGNEKLFF. CDR3 bases: TGTGCCAGCAGCCTAGCCCCAGGGGGAAATGAAAAACTGTTTTTT.

This clone was counted only a few times. The V and J genes are TRBV4-1 and TRBJ2-7; perhaps TRBD2 as D (5 bases). Trimming cost V 0 bases and J 7 bases, with 7 bases left between them. This CDR3 is built from 12 residues. From germline, CDR1 is MGHRA and CDR2 YSYEKL. The CDR3 sequence is CASSQELGEQYF. In DNA, the CDR3 is TGCGCCAGCAGCCAAGAACTAGGGGAGCAGTACTTC.

V is TRBV7-9 and J is TRBJ1-3; the D is unclear. The CDR3 spans 13 residues. Germline assignment: CDR1 SEHNR and CDR2 FQNEAQ (reference sequence). V was cut by 5 bases and J by 2 bases, with 7 bases left in between. CDR3 sequence: CASSVRTGNTIYF. The CDR3 coding sequence is TGTGCCAGCAGCGTAAGGACTGGAAACACCATATATTTT.

The chain uses TRBV7-9 and TRBJ2-7; 8 positions agree with TRBD2. The CDR3 is 13 amino acids. Germline V CDR1 and CDR2: SEHNR, FQNEAQ (reference sequence). After removal of 6 bases from V and 4 bases from J, the junction contained 5 bases not matched to a gene. The CDR3 reads CASSFTGGYEQYF. The CDR3 coding sequence is TGTGCCAGCAGTTTCACGGGGGGGTACGAGCAGTACTTC. The full variable domain, rest sourced from reference TRBV7-9 and TRBJ2-7, is DTGVSQNPRHKITKRGQNVTFRCDPISEHNRLYWYRQTLGQGPEFLTYFQNEAQLEKSRLLSDRFSAERPKGSFSTLEIQRTEQGDSAMYLCASSFTGGYEQYFGPGTRLTVT.

The V and J genes are TRBV6-1 and TRBJ2-1; perhaps TRBD2 as D (6 bases). Germline V gene lookup returns CDR1 MNHNS and CDR2 SASEGT. The V end lost 3 bases, the J end lost 7 bases, and 7 bases lay between the germline ends. The CDR3 is 12 amino acids. The CDR3 sequence: CASSETRNEQFF. The CDR3 coding sequence is TGTGCCAGCAGTGAGACTAGGAATGAGCAGTTCTTC.

The V and J genes are TRBV9 and TRBJ2-5; D is perhaps TRBD1 or TRBD2 (6 bases each). The V end lost 1 base, the J end lost 4 bases, and 17 bases lay between the germline ends. Germline V gives CDR1 SGDLS, CDR2 YYNGEE. The CDR3 consists of 16 residues. This CDR3 is CASSVRGAGVGETQYF. DNA for the CDR3: TGTGCCAGCAGCGTAAGGGGGGCAGGGGTTGGAGAGACCCAGTACTTC.

This clone was counted once. The J gene is TRBJ1-6, the V gene TRBV18, with D unresolved. Trimming left V 1 base short and J 6 bases short, with 16 bases between. Looked up from germline, CDR1 is KGHSH and CDR2 is LQKENI. The CDR3 is 17 residues long. The CDR3 DNA sequence: TGTGCCAGCTCACCACGGTCTTTCACGGGAGGTAATTCACCCCTCCACTTT. Amino acids: CASSPRSFTGGNSPLHF.

This chain connects TRBV14 to TRBJ1-6; D is undetermined. V was shortened by 0 bases and J by 7 bases, with 7 bases between the two germline ends. This CDR3 spans 14 amino acids. The germline gives CDR1 SGHDN, CDR2 FVKESK. The CDR3: CASSQETENSPLHF. As DNA, the CDR3 is TGTGCCAGCAGCCAAGAAACAGAAAATTCACCCCTCCACTTT.

This sequence joins TRBV7-9 and TRBJ2-1; D gene uncertain. This CDR3 comprises 14 residues. The V end lost 7 bases, the J end lost 9 bases, and 19 bases lay between the germline ends. From germline, CDR1 is SEHNR and CDR2 FQNEAQ (reference sequence). CDR3 DNA: TGTGCCAGCAACTTGGATCCTGGGTACGGTGAGCAGTTCTTC. Translation: CASNLDPGYGEQFF.